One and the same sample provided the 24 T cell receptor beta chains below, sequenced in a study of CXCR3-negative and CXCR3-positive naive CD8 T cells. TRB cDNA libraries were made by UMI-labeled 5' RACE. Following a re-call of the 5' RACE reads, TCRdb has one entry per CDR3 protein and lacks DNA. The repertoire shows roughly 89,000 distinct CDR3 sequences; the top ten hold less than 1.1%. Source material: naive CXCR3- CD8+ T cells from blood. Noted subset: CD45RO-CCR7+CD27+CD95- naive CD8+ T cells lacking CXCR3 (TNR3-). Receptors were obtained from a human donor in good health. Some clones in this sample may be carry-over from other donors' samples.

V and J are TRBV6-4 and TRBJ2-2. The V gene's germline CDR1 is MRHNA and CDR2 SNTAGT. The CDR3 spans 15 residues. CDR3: CASSESDKTTGELFF.

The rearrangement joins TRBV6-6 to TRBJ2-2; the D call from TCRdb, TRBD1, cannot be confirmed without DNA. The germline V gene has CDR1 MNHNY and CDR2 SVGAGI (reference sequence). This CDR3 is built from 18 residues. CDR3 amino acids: CASSYDRASRQATGELFF.

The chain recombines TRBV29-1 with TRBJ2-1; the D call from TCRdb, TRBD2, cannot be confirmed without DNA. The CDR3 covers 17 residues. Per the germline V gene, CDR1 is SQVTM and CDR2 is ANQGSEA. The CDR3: CSVEDLDWRGGRNEQFF.

The CDR3 is CASSQYHTDSSYEQYF. This chain links TRBV4-1 with TRBJ2-7. CDR1 is MGHRA and CDR2 is YSYEKL in the germline V gene. There are 16 residues in the CDR3.

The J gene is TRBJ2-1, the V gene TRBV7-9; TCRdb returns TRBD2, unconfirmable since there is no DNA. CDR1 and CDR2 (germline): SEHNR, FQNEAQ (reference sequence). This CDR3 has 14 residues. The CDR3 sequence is CASSPSGTYNEQFF.

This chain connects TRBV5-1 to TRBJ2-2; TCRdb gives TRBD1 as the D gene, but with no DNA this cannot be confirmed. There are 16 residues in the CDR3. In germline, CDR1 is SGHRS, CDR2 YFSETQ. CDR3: CASSFWTGPNTGELFF.

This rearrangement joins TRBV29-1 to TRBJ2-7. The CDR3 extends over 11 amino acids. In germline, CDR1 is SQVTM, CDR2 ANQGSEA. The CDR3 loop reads CSVGGSYEQYF.

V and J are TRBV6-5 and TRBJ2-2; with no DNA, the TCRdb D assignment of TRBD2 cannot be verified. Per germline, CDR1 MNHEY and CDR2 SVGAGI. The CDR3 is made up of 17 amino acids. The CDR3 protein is CASSYSLAGGRTGELFF.

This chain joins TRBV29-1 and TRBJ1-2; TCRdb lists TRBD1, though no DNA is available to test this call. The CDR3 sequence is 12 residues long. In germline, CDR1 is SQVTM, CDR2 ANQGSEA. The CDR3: CSAGSESYGYTF.

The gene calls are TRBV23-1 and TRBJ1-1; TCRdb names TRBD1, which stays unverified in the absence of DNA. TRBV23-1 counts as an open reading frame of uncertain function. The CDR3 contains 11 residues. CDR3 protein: CASSHRAEAFF.

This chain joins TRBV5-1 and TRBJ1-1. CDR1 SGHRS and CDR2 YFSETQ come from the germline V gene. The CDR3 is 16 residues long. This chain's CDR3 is CASSFGRDYMNTEAFF.

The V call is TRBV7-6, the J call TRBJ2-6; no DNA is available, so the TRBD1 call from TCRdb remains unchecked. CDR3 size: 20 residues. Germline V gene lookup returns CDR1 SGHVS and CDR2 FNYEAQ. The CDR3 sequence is CASSFAGTGAISSGANVLTF.

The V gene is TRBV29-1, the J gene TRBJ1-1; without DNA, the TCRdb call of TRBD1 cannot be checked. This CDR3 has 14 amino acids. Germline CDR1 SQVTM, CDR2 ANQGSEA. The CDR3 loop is CSVETGHYKVGAFF.

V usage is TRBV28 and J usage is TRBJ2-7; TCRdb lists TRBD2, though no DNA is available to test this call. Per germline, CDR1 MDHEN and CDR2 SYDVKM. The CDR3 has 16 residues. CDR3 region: CASSSLLQRVTYEQYF.

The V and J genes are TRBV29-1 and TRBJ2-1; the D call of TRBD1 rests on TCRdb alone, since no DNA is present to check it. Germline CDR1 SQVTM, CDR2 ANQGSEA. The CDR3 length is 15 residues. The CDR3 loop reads CSVEVLGGTPLEQFF.

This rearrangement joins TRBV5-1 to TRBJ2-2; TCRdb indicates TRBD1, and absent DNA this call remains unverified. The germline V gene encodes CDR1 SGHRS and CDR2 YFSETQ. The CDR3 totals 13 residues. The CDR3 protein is CASEGPNTGELFF.

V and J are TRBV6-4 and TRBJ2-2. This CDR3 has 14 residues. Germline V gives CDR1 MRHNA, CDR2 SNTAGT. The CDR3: CASSDSGHTGELFF.

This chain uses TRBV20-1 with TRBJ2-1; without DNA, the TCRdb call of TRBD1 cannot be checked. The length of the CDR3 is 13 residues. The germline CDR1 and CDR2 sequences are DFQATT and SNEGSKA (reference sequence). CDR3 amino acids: CSAYRSMRNEQFF.

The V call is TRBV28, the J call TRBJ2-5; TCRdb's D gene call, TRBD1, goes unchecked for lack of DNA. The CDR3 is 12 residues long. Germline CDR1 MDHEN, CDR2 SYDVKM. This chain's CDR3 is CASSSGEETQYF.

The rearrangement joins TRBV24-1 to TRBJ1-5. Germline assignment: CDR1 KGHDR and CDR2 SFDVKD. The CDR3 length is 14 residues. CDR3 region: CATSGENSNQPQHF.

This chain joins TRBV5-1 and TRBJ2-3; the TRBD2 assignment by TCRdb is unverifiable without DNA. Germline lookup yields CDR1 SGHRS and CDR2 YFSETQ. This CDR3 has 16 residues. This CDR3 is CASSLAGGGSTDTQYF.

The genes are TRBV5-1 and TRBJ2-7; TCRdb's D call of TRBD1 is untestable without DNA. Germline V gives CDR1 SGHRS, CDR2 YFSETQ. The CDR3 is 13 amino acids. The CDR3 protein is CASSLGQGGEQYF.

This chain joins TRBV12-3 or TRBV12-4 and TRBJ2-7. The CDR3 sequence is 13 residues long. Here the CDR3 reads CASSPGRDYEQYF.

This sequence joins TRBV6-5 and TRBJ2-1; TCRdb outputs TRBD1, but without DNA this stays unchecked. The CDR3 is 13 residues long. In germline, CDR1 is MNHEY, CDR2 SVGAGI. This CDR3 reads CASSYSSGSEQFF.